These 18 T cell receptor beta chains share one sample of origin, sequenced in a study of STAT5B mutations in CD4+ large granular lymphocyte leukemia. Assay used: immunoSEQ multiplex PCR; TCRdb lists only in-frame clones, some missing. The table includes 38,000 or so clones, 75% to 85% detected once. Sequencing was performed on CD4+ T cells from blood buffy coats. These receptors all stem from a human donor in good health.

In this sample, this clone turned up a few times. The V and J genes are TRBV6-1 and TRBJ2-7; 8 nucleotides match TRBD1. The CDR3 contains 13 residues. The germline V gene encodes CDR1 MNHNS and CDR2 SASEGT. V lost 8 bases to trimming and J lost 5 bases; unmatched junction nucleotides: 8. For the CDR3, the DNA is TGTGCCAGCCGGACAGGGACTTTCAACGAGCAGTACTTC. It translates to CASRTGTFNEQYF.

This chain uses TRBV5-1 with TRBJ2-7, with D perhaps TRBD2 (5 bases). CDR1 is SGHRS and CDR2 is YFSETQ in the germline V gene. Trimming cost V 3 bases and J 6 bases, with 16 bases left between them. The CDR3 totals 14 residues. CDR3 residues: CASSYGSEVLEQYF. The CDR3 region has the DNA TGCGCCAGCAGCTACGGTTCGGAGGTCCTCGAGCAGTACTTC.

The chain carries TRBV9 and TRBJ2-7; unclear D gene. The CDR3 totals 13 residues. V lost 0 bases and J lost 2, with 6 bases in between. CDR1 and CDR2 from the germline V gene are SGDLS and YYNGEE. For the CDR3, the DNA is TGTGCCAGCAGCGTAGGCCTCACCTACGAGCAGTACTTC. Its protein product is CASSVGLTYEQYF.

The CDR3: CASSLEGGVVQPQHF. The CDR3 DNA sequence: TGTGCCAGCAGCTTAGAGGGGGGGGTGGTTCAGCCCCAGCATTTT. V usage is TRBV7-2 and J usage is TRBJ1-5, with D possibly matching TRBD1 (6 bases). V lost 1 base and J lost 6, with 13 bases in between. Per germline, CDR1 SGHTA and CDR2 FQGNSA. There are 15 residues in the CDR3.

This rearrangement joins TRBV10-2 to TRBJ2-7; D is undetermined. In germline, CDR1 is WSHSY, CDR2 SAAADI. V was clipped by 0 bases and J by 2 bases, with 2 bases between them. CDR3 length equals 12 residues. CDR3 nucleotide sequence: TGCGCCAGCAGTGAGTCGCCCTACGAGCAGTACTTC. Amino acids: CASSESPYEQYF.

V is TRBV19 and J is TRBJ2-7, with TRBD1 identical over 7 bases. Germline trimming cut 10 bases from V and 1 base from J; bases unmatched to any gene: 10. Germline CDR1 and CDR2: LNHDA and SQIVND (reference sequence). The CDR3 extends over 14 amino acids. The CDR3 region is CATSRDSRSYEQYF. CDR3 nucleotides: TGTGCCACGAGCCGGGACAGCCGATCCTACGAGCAGTACTTC.

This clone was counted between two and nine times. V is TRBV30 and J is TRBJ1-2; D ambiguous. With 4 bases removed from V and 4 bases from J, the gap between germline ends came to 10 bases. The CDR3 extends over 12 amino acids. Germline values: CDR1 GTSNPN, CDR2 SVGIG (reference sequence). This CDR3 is CAWNGVRYGYTF. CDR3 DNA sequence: TGTGCCTGGAACGGGGTGCGCTATGGCTACACCTTC.

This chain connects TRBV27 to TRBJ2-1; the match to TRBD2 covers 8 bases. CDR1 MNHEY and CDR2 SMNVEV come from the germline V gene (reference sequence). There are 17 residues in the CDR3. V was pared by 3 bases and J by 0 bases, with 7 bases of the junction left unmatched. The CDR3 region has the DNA TGTGCCAGCAGTTTTCGGGAGCGGGGGAGCTCCTACAATGAGCAGTTCTTC. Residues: CASSFRERGSSYNEQFF.

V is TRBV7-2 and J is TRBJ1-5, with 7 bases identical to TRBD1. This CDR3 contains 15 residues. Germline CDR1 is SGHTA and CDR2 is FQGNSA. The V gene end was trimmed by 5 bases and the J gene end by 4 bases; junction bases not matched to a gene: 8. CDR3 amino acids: CASSQQGQPNQPQHF. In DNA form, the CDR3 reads TGTGCCAGCAGCCAACAGGGACAGCCGAATCAGCCCCAGCATTTT.

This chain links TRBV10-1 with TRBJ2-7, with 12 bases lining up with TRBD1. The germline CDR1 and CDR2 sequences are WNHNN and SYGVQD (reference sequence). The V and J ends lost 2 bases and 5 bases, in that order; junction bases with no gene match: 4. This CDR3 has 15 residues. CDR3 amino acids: CASSEGTGGYNEQYF. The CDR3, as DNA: TGCGCCAGCAGTGAGGGGACAGGGGGCTATAACGAGCAGTACTTC.

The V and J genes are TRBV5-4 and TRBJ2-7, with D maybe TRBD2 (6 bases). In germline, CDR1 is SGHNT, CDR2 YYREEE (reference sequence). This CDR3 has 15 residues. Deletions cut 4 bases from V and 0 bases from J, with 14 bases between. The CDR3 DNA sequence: TGTGCCAGCAGCAGGGGACCCGGGAGCTCCTACGAGCAGTACTTC. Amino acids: CASSRGPGSSYEQYF.

CDR3: CASSYQREGGDTQYF. The CDR3 DNA reads as TGTGCCAGCAGTTACCAGCGGGAGGGAGGGGATACGCAGTATTTT. The J gene is TRBJ2-3, the V gene TRBV6-5; 10 bases match TRBD2. Trimming removed 2 bases from V and 6 bases from J; junction bases left unmatched: 5. The germline gives CDR1 MNHEY, CDR2 SVGAGI. This CDR3 comprises 15 residues.

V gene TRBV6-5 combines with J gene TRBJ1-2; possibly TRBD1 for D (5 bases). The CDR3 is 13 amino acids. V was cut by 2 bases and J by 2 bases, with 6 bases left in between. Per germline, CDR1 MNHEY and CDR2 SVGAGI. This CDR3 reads CASSYGGNYGYTF. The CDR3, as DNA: TGTGCCAGCAGTTACGGGGGGAACTATGGCTACACCTTC.

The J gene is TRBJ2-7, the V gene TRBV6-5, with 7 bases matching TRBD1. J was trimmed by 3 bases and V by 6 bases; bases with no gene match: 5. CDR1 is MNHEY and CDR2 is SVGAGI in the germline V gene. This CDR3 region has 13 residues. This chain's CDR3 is CASSLTGIYEQYF. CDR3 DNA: TGTGCCAGCAGCTTGACAGGGATCTACGAGCAGTACTTC.

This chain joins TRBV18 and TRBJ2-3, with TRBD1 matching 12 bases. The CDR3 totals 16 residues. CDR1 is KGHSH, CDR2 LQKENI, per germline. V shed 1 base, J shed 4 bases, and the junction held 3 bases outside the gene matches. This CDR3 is CASSPRDRGRSDTQYF. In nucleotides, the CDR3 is TGTGCCAGCTCACCACGGGACAGGGGGCGTTCAGATACGCAGTATTTT.

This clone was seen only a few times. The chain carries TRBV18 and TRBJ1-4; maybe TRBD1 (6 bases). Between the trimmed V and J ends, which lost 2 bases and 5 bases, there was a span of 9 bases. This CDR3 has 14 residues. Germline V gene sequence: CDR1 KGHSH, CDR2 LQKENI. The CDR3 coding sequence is TGTGCCAGCTCACCAGCCCAGGGGAATGAAAAACTGTTTTTT. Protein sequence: CASSPAQGNEKLFF.

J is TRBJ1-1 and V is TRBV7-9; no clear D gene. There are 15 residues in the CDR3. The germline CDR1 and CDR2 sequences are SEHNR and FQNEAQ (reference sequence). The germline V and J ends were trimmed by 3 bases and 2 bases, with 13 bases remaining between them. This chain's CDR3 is CASSLFRTGNTEAFF. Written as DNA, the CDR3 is TGTGCCAGCAGCTTGTTCAGGACGGGTAACACTGAAGCTTTCTTT.

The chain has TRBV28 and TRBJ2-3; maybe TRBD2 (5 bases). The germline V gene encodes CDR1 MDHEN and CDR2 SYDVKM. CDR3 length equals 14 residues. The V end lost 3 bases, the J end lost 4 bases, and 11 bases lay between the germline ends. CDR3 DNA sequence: TGTGCCAGCAGTTTCTCTCGGGGTCCAGATACGCAGTATTTT. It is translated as CASSFSRGPDTQYF.